This TCR beta chain appears in the sequencing data of a study of blood T cell repertoires in COVID-19. Study as a whole: The United States, Italy and Spain provided the acute and convalescent COVID-19 samples. T cells, B-cell-depleted T cells, or PBMCs provided the cDNA or gDNA that served as material.

The authors' processing: Counts of nucleated cells, estimated from reference gene primer amplification, were obtained. TCRdb's copy holds only in-frame clones and misses some; the assay was immunoSEQ multiplex PCR. The V and J calls and the clone size are those of that table, but D and trimming were determined from the DNA. This sample carries roughly 100,000 clones, about two thirds of them seen once, and the ten largest clones take roughly 0.86%. This clone was seen a handful of times. The CDR3 has 17 residues. Trimming shortened V by 4 bases and J by 4 bases, and 20 bases separated the two germline ends. Germline CDR1 and CDR2: LNHDA and SQIVND (reference sequence).

The chain recombines TRBV19 with TRBJ2-1; D gene ambiguous. The receptor comes from a human donor with acute or convalescent COVID-19. The donor label of this sample is uncertain. Sequenced: peripheral blood. The CDR3 region is CASSKLSGSRLYNEQFF. CDR3 DNA: TGTGCCAGTAGTAAACTTTCCGGGTCAAGGCTGTACAATGAGCAGTTCTTC.